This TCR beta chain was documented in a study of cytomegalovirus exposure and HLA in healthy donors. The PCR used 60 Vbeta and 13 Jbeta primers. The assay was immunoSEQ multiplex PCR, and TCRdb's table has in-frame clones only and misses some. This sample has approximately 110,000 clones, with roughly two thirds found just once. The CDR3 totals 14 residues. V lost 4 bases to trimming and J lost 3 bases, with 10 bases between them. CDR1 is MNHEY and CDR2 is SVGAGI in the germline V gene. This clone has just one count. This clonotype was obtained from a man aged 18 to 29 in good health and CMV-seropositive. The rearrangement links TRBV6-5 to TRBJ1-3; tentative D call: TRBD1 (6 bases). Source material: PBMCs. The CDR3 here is CASSLAGVGNTIYF. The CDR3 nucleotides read TGTGCCAGCAGTTTGGCAGGGGTTGGAAACACCATATATTTT.